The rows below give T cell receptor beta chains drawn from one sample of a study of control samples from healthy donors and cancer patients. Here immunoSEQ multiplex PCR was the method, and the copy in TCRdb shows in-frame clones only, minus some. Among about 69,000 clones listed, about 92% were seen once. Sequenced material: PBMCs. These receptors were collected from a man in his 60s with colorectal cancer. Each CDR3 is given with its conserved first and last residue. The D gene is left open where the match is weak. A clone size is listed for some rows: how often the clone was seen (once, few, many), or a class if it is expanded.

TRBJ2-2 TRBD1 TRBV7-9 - CASRLQGLDTGELFF TGTGCCAGCAGATTACAGGGGCTCGACACCGGGGAGCTGTTTTTT
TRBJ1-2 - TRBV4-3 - CASSQDVKPDTF TGCGCCAGCAGCCAAGATGTTAAGCCCGACACCTTC
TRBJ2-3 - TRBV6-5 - CASRVEDTQYF TGTGCCAGCAGGGTAGAAGATACGCAGTATTTT
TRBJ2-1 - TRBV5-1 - CASSLNSGTEFF TGCGCCAGCAGCTTGAACTCCGGGACGGAGTTCTTC
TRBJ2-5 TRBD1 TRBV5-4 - CASSLRGQGKETQYF TGTGCCAGCAGCTTGAGGGGACAGGGAAAGGAGACCCAGTACTTC
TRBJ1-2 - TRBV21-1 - CASTFGTF TGTGCCAGCACCTTCGGCACCTTC
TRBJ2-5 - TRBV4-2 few CASSQDPGAPQYF TGTGCCAGCAGCCAAGATCCCGGGGCACCCCAGTACTTC
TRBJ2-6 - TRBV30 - CAWSGASSGANVLTF TGTGCCTGGAGCGGGGCCAGCTCTGGGGCCAACGTCCTGACTTTC
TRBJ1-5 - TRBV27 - CASRPGQGNQPQHF TGTGCCAGCAGGCCCGGTCAAGGGAATCAGCCCCAGCATTTT
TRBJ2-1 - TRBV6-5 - CASSYSGGGHEQFF TGTGCCAGCAGTTACTCGGGGGGTGGGCATGAGCAGTTCTTC
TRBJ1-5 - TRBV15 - CATSKGNENQPQHF TGTGCCACCAGCAAGGGGAATGAGAATCAGCCCCAGCATTTT
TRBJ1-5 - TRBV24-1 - CATSGVDSNQPQHF TGTGCCACCAGTGGTGTGGACAGCAATCAGCCCCAGCATTTT
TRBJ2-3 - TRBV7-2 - CASSFFPGVGDTQYF TGTGCCAGCAGCTTTTTCCCCGGGGTTGGAGATACGCAGTATTTT
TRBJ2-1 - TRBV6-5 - CASSYSGQGYNEQFF TGTGCCAGCAGTTATAGTGGGCAGGGCTACAATGAGCAGTTCTTC
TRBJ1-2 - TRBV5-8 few CASSFQVTLGYGYTF TGTGCCAGCAGCTTTCAGGTTACATTGGGCTATGGCTACACCTTC
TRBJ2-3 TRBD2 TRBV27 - CASSLRGGPQITQYF TGTGCCAGCAGTTTACGGGGGGGTCCCCAGATTACGCAGTATTTT
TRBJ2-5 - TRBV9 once CASSVGRRAQETQYF TGTGCCAGCAGCGTAGGTAGGAGAGCTCAAGAGACCCAGTACTTC
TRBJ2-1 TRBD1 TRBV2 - CASSFGQGEFF TGTGCCAGCAGTTTCGGACAGGGGGAGTTCTTC
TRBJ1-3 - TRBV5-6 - CASSLQGFGDTIYF TGTGCCAGCAGCCTACAGGGTTTTGGGGACACCATATATTTT
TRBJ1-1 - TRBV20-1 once CSARLGGEAFF TGCAGTGCTAGGTTGGGGGGGGAAGCTTTCTTT